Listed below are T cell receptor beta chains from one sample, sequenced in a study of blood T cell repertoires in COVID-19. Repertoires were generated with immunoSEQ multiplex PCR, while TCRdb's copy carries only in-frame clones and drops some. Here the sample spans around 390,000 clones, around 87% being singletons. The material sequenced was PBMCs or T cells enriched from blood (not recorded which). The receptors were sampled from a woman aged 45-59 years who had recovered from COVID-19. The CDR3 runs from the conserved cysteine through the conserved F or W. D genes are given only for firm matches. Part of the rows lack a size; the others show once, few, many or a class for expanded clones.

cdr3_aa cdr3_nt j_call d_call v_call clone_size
CASSQTPGTQYF TGTGCCAGCAGTCAGACACCCGGGACCCAGTACTTC TRBJ2-5 NA TRBV12-3/TRBV12-4 NA
CASSPAGELFF TGTGCCAGCAGCCCCGCCGGGGAGCTGTTTTTT TRBJ2-2 NA TRBV12-3/TRBV12-4 NA
CASSFGGANQPQHF TGTGCCAGCAGCTTTGGAGGGGCGAATCAGCCCCAGCATTTT TRBJ1-5 NA TRBV21-1 NA
CASSVGVSFGEKLFF TGTGCCAGCAGCGTAGGAGTTAGCTTCGGTGAAAAACTGTTTTTT TRBJ1-4 NA TRBV9 NA
CASGREGTEAFF TGTGCCAGCGGACGCGAGGGCACTGAAGCTTTCTTT TRBJ1-1 NA TRBV27 NA
CAWSASTGVYEQYF TGTGCCTGGTCGGCGTCCACAGGGGTCTACGAGCAGTACTTC TRBJ2-7 TRBD1 TRBV30 NA
CAWRTGTGESLHF TGTGCCTGGAGGACAGGGACAGGGGAGTCCCTCCACTTT TRBJ1-6 TRBD1 TRBV30 NA
CASSQRQGDSGYTF TGTGCCAGTAGTCAGCGACAGGGTGATAGTGGCTACACCTTC TRBJ1-2 TRBD1 TRBV19 NA
CASSYERQFF TGTGCCAGCAGTTACGAGCGGCAGTTCTTC TRBJ2-1 NA TRBV6-6 NA
CASSLNDRFSNVDEKLFF TGTGCCAGCAGCTTAAACGACAGGTTTTCAAATGTTGATGAAAAACTGTTTTTT TRBJ1-4 NA TRBV7-9 once
CASSLSRGDTEAFF TGTGCCAGCAGTTTGTCCAGGGGGGACACTGAAGCTTTCTTT TRBJ1-1 TRBD1 TRBV27 NA
CASSLLAANEQFF TGTGCCAGCAGCTTACTAGCGGCCAATGAGCAGTTCTTC TRBJ2-1 TRBD2 TRBV7-9 NA
CASSLWGTGTGGAYGYTF TGTGCCAGCAGTTTGTGGGGCACCGGGACAGGGGGCGCCTATGGCTACACCTTC TRBJ1-2 TRBD1 TRBV28 NA
CASNLLGQPQHF TGTGCCAGTAACCTTCTCGGTCAGCCCCAGCATTTT TRBJ1-5 NA TRBV19 NA
CASSPGPRTKAFF TGTGCCAGCAGTCCCGGGCCTAGGACAAAAGCTTTCTTT TRBJ1-1 NA TRBV2 NA
CASSARENTEAFF TGCGCCAGCAGCGCCCGGGAGAACACTGAAGCTTTCTTT TRBJ1-1 NA TRBV4-1 NA
CASSLGPSGGMGTDTQYF TGCGCCAGCAGCTTGGGGCCTAGCGGGGGGATGGGAACAGATACGCAGTATTTT TRBJ2-3 TRBD2 TRBV5-1 NA
CASSLRDSGQPQHF TGTGCCAGCAGCCTCCGGGACAGCGGTCAGCCCCAGCATTTT TRBJ1-5 TRBD1 TRBV9 NA
CASSSWPGGGYTF TGTGCCAGCAGTTCTTGGCCGGGCGGGGGCTACACCTTC TRBJ1-2 NA TRBV6-2/TRBV6-3 NA
CASSIAGYAFF TGTGCCAGCAGTATTGCAGGGTACGCTTTCTTT TRBJ1-1 NA TRBV12-3/TRBV12-4 once
CASSFRGGETQYF TGTGCCAGCAGCTTCCGGGGGGGAGAGACCCAGTACTTC TRBJ2-5 TRBD2 TRBV7-2 NA
CASSFHTVNTEAFF TGTGCCAGCAGCTTTCATACGGTGAACACTGAAGCTTTCTTT TRBJ1-1 NA TRBV7-9 NA
CASSLGQGANYGYTF TGCGCCAGCAGCCTGGGACAGGGGGCTAACTATGGCTACACCTTC TRBJ1-2 TRBD1 TRBV4-3 NA
CAGRQDLNTEAFF TGTGCCGGGCGACAGGATTTGAACACTGAAGCTTTCTTT TRBJ1-1 NA TRBV28 many
CASSQERTAGVGNTIYF TGTGCCAGCAGCCAAGAGCGGACGGCAGGGGTAGGAAACACCATATATTTT TRBJ1-3 NA TRBV3-1/TRBV3-2 NA
CAITGTGRLAEAFF TGTGCCATCACCGGGACAGGGCGGTTGGCTGAAGCTTTCTTT TRBJ1-1 TRBD1 TRBV10-3 NA
CASSLEADTYQETQYF TGTGCCAGCAGCTTAGAGGCAGACACGTACCAAGAGACCCAGTACTTC TRBJ2-5 NA TRBV11-3 NA
CASSLPRSYTDTQYF TGCGCCAGCAGCCTGCCTCGCAGTTACACAGATACGCAGTATTTT TRBJ2-3 NA TRBV4-1 NA
CASSSYPTGAGGYTF TGTGCCAGCAGCTCCTATCCGACAGGGGCGGGGGGCTACACCTTC TRBJ1-2 TRBD1 TRBV7-2 NA
CASTTGGDYGYTF TGTGCCAGCACCACAGGGGGCGACTATGGCTACACCTTC TRBJ1-2 TRBD1 TRBV28 NA
CASSHQGLYQPQHF TGTGCCAGCAGCCATCAGGGACTCTATCAGCCCCAGCATTTT TRBJ1-5 NA TRBV7-9 NA
CASSQVDRDNSPLHF TGTGCCAGCAGCCAAGTTGACAGGGATAATTCACCCCTCCACTTT TRBJ1-6 TRBD1 TRBV4-2 NA
CASSLEGLAGGSWVRAKNIQYF TGCGCCAGCAGCTTGGAGGGGCTAGCGGGGGGATCCTGGGTGAGGGCCAAAAACATTCAGTACTTC TRBJ2-4 TRBD2 TRBV5-1 NA
CASSIAAGATSPLHF TGTGCCAGTAGTATAGCGGCAGGGGCCACTTCACCCCTCCACTTT TRBJ1-6 NA TRBV19 NA
CASSELGGRRLYEQYF TGTGCCAGCAGTGAATTGGGGGGACGGAGACTATACGAGCAGTACTTC TRBJ2-7 NA TRBV6-1 once
CASSLAGGYQPQHF TGTGCCAGCAGCTTAGCAGGGGGCTATCAGCCCCAGCATTTT TRBJ1-5 TRBD1 TRBV7-8 NA
CASSLEAGRNEKLFF TGTGCCAGCAGCTTAGAAGCAGGGCGGAATGAAAAACTGTTTTTT TRBJ1-4 NA TRBV11-2 NA
CASSPRDRNSPLHF TGTGCCAGCAGCCCCAGGGACAGAAATTCACCCCTCCACTTT TRBJ1-6 TRBD1 TRBV3-1/TRBV3-2 NA
CARSLYRGSPLHF TGTGCCAGAAGCTTATACAGGGGTTCACCCCTCCACTTT TRBJ1-6 TRBD1 TRBV5-3 once
CAWSSGADTQYF TGTGCCTGGAGTTCCGGAGCAGATACGCAGTATTTT TRBJ2-3 NA TRBV30 NA
CASSWRGGGELFF TGTGCCAGCAGCTGGAGGGGGGGCGGGGAGCTGTTTTTT TRBJ2-2 NA TRBV7-8 NA
CASSPPEKLYTGELFF TGCGCCAGCAGTCCGCCCGAAAAGCTTTACACAGGGGAACTTTTCTTT TRBJ1-1 TRBD1 TRBV10-2 NA
CASSLDRGATAIYF TGTGCCAGCAGTTTGGACCGTGGGGCAACCGCCATATATTTT TRBJ1-3 NA TRBV5-6 NA
CASSPGGGMKGYTF TGTGCCAGTAGTCCAGGGGGCGGGATGAAAGGCTACACCTTC TRBJ1-2 TRBD1 TRBV19 few